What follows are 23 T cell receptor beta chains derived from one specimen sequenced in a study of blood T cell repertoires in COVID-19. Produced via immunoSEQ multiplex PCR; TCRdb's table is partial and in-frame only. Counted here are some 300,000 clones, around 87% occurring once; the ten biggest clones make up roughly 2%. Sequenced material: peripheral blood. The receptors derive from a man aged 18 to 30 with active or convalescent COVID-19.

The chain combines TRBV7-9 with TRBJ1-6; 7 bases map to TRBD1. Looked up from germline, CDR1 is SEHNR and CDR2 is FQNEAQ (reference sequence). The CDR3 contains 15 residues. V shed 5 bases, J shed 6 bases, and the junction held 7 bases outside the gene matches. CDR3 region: CASSLNRDSNSPLHF. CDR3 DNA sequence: TGTGCCAGCAGCCTGAACCGGGACAGTAATTCACCCCTCCACTTT.

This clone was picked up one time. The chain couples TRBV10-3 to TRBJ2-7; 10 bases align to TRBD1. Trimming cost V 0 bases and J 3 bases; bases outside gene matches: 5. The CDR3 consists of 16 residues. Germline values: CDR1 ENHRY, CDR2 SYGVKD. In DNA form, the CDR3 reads TGTGCCATCAGTGAGTCAGGGACAGGGGCTCTCTACGAGCAGTACTTC. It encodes CAISESGTGALYEQYF.

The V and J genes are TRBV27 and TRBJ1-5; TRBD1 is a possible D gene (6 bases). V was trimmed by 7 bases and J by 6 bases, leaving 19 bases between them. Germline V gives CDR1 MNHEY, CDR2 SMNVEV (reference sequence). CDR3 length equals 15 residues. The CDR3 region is CASKSYLGAGQPQHF. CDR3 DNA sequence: TGTGCCAGCAAATCATATTTGGGGGCCGGTCAGCCCCAGCATTTT.

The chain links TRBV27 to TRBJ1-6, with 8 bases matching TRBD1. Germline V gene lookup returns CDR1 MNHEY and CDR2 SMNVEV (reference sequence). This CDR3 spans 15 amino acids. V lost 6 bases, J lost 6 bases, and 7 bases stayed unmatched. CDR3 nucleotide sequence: TGTGCCAGCAGCATGGACAGGGCGGGTAATTCACCCCTCCACTTT. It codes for CASSMDRAGNSPLHF.

CDR3 DNA sequence: TGCGCCAGCAGCCGGAGCGGGACTAGCGGCACCTACGAGCAGTACTTC. Its protein product is CASSRSGTSGTYEQYF. V and J are TRBV4-1 and TRBJ2-7; 11 positions agree with TRBD2. Germline V CDR1 and CDR2: MGHRA, YSYEKL. This CDR3 has 16 residues. The trim removed 4 bases at V and 2 bases at J, leaving 7 bases unmatched.

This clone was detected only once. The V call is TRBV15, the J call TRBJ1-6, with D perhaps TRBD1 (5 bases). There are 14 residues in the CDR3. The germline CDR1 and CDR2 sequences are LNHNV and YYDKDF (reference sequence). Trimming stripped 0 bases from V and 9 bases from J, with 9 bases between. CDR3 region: CATSRDPDSSPLHF. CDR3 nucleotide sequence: TGTGCCACCAGCAGAGATCCCGACAGTTCACCCCTCCACTTT.

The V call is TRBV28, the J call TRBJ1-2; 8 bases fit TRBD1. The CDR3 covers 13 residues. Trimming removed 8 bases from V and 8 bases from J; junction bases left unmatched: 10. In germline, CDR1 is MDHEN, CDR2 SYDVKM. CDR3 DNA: TGTGCCAGCCTCCTGGACAGGGAAGGAGGCTACACCTTC. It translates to CASLLDREGGYTF.

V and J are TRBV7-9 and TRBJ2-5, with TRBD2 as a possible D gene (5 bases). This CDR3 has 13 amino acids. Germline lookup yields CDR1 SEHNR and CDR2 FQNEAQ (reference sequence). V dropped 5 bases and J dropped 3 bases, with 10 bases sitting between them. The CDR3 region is CASSPPGEETQYF. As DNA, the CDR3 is TGTGCCAGCAGCCCCCCCGGGGAAGAGACCCAGTACTTC. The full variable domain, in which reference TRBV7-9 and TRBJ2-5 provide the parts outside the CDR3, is DTGVSQNPRHKITKRGQNVTFRCDPISEHNRLYWYRQTLGQGPEFLTYFQNEAQLEKSRLLSDRFSAERPKGSFSTLEIQRTEQGDSAMYLCASSPPGEETQYFGPGTRLLVL.

As DNA, the CDR3 is TGCAGCGTTAATGGTGCTCCCGGGACTAGCGGGCACGAGCAGTACTTC. This codes for CSVNGAPGTSGHEQYF. The chain has TRBV29-1 and TRBJ2-7; 12 nucleotides agree with TRBD2. Trimming at V came to 5 bases and at J to 5 bases, leaving 13 bases not matched to a gene. There are 16 residues in the CDR3. Looked up from germline, CDR1 is SQVTM and CDR2 is ANQGSEA.

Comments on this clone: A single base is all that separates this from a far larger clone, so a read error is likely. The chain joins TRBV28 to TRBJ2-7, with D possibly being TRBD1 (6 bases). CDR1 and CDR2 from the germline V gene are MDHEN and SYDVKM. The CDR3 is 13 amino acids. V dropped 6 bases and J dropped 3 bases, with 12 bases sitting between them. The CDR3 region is CASRHRDNYEQYF. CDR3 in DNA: TGTGCCAGCAGACACCGGGACAACTACGAGCAGTACTTC.

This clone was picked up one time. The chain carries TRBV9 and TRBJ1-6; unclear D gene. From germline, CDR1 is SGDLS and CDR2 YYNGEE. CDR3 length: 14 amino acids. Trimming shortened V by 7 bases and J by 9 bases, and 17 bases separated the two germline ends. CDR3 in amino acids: CASGRAGPASPLHF. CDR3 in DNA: TGTGCCAGCGGCAGAGCTGGGCCCGCTTCACCCCTCCACTTT.

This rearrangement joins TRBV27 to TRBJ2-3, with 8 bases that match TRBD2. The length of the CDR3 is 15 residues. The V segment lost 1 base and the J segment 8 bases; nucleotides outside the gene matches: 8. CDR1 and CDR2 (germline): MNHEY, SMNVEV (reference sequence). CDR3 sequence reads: CASSLLAAGVPTQYF. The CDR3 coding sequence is TGTGCCAGCAGTTTATTAGCAGCGGGGGTCCCTACGCAGTATTTT.

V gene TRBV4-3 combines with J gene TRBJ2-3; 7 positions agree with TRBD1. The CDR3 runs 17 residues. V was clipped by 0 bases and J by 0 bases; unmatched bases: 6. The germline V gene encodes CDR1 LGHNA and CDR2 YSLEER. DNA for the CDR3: TGCGCCAGCAGCCAAGATCCTAGGGGACAGAGCACAGATACGCAGTATTTT. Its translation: CASSQDPRGQSTDTQYF.

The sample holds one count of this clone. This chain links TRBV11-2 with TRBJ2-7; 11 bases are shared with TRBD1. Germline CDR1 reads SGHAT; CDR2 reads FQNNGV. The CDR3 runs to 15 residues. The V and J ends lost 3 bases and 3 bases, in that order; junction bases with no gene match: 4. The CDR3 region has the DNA TGTGCCAGCAGCTTTCCCGGGACAGGGGGCTACGAGCAGTACTTC. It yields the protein CASSFPGTGGYEQYF.

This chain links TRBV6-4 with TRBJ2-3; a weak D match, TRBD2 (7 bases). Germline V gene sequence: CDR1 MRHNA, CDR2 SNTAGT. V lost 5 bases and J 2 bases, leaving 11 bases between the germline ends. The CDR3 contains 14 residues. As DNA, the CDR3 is TGTGCCAGCAGTCTGGGGGGGGCCACAGATACGCAGTATTTT. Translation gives CASSLGGATDTQYF.

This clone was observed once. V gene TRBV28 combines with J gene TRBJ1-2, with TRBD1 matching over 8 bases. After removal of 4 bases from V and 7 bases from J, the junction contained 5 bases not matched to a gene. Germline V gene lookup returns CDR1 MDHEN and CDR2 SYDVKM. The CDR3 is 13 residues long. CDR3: CASSWQGAGGYTF. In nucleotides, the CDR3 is TGTGCCAGCAGTTGGCAGGGGGCTGGTGGCTACACCTTC.

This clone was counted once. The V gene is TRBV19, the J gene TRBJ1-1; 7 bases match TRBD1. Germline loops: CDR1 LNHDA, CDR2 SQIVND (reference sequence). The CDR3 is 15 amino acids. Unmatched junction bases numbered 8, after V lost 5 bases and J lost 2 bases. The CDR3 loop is CASSEDRDSNTEAFF. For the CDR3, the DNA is TGTGCCAGTAGTGAAGACCGGGACAGCAACACTGAAGCTTTCTTT.

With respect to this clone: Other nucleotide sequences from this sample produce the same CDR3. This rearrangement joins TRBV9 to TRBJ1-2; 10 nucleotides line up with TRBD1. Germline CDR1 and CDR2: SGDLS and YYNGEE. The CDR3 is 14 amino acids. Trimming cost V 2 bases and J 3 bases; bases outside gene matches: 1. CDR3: CASSVGTGDYGYTF. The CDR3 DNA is TGTGCCAGCAGCGTGGGGACAGGGGACTATGGCTACACCTTC.

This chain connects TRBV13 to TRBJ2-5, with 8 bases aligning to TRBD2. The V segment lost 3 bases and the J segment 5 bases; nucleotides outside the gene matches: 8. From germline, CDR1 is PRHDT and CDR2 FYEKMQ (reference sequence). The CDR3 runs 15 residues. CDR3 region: CASSFPGRAGETQYF. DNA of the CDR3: TGTGCCAGCAGCTTTCCCGGGAGGGCAGGGGAGACCCAGTACTTC.

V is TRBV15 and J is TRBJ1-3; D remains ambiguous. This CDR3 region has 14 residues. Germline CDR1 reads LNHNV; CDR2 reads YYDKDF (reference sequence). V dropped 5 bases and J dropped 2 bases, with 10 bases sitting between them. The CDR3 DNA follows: TGTGCCACCAGCCCGTCGACAACTGGAAACACCATATATTTT. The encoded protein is CATSPSTTGNTIYF.

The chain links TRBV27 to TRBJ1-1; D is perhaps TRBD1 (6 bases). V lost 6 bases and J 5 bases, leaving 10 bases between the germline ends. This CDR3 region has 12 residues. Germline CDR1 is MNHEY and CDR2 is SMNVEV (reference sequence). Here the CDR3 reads CASRSQGTEAFF. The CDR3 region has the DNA TGTGCCAGCAGATCACAGGGTACTGAAGCTTTCTTT.

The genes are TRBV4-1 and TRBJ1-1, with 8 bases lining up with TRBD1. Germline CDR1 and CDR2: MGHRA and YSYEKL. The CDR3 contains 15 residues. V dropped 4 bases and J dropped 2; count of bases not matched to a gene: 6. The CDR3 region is CASSPVDRVNTEAFF. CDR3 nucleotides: TGCGCCAGCAGCCCCGTGGACAGGGTTAACACTGAAGCTTTCTTT.

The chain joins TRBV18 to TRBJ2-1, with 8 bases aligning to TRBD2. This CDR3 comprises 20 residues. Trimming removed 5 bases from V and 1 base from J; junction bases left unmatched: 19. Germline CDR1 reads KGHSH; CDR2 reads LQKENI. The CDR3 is CASSSTGSGGSGESYNEQFF. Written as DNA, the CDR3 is TGTGCCAGCTCATCAACAGGCTCTGGGGGTAGCGGGGAATCCTACAATGAGCAGTTCTTC.